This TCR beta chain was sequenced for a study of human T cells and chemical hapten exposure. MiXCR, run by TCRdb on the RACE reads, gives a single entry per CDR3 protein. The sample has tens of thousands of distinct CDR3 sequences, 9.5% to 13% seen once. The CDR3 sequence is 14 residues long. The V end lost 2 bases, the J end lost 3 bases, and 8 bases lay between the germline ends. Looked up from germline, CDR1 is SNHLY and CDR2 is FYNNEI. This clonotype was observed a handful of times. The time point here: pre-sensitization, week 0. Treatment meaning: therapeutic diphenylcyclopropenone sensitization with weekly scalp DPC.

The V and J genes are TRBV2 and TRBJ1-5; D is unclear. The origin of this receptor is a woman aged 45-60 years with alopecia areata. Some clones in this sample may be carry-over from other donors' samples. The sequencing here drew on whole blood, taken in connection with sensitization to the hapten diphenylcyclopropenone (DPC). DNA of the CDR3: TGTGCCAGCAGTGAAACGGGGAACAATCAGCCCCAGCATTTT. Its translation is CASSETGNNQPQHF. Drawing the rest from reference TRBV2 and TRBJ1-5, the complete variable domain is EPEVTQTPSHQVTQMGQEVILRCVPISNHLYFYWYRQILGQKVEFLVSFYNNEISEKSEIFDDQFSVERPDGSNFTLKIRSTKLEDSAMYFCASSETGNNQPQHFGDGTRLSIL.